These 14 T cell receptor beta chains came from one sample sequenced in a study of patients and donors after allogeneic stem cell transplantation. TCRdb re-called the RT-PCR reads with MiXCR, one entry per CDR3 protein. Of more than 850,000 distinct CDR3 sequences in the sample, more than 15% are singletons; the top ten hold 6%. The sample was blood, either unsorted or a sorted T cell fraction (not recorded which). All receptors come from a human donor who was either an allogeneic HSCT recipient or a stem cell or donor lymphocyte infusion donor (not recorded which). It is not recorded whose cells these are; they may come from a transplant donor.

This clonotype was detected many times. This chain joins TRBV12-3 or TRBV12-4 and TRBJ1-3; D unresolved. The CDR3 is 15 amino acids. V lost 7 bases and J lost 4, with 17 bases in between. The CDR3, as DNA: TGTGCCAGCACCACAAGGCGAGGGAGCGGAAACACCATATATTTT. Protein: CASTTRRGSGNTIYF.

The table lists this clonotype with a few counts. The chain uses TRBV9 and TRBJ1-1, with D perhaps TRBD1 (6 bases). The CDR3 loop spans 14 amino acids. V lost 3 bases, J lost 4 bases, and 13 bases lay in between. Germline CDR1 and CDR2: SGDLS and YYNGEE. The CDR3 is CASSAYREGTEAFF. Here the CDR3 DNA reads TGTGCCAGCAGCGCATACAGGGAGGGCACTGAAGCTTTCTTT.

The table lists this clonotype with many counts. This chain uses TRBV5-6 with TRBJ2-3; D is uncertain. Germline V gene sequence: CDR1 SGHDT, CDR2 YYEEEE. The CDR3 is 14 amino acids. Deletions cut 3 bases from V and 8 bases from J, with 16 bases between. The CDR3 DNA reads as TGTGCCAGCAGCTCCGTGGAGCGATTGGGTACGCAGTATTTT. It translates to CASSSVERLGTQYF.

This rearrangement joins TRBV24-1 to TRBJ2-1; D remains ambiguous. Germline V gene data show CDR1 as KGHDR and CDR2 as SFDVKD. The CDR3 extends over 14 amino acids. V gave up 1 base and J gave up 4 bases, with 7 bases separating them. The CDR3 spells CATSDLTTYNEQFF. Here the CDR3 DNA reads TGTGCCACCAGTGATTTAACCACTTACAATGAGCAGTTCTTC.

The CDR3 spells CSAADGPDYEQYF. Written as DNA, the CDR3 is TGCAGTGCGGCGGACGGACCCGACTACGAGCAGTACTTC. The chain recombines TRBV20-1 with TRBJ2-7; D unclear. The CDR3 covers 13 residues. V was trimmed by 6 bases and J by 3 bases, leaving 15 bases between them. In germline, CDR1 is DFQATT, CDR2 SNEGSKA (reference sequence).

The chain has TRBV24-1 and TRBJ1-1, with D uncertain. This CDR3 spans 15 amino acids. The germline V gene encodes CDR1 KGHDR and CDR2 SFDVKD. Between the trimmed V and J ends, which lost 4 bases and 5 bases, there was a span of 16 bases. CDR3 loop: CATSDSARTSTEAFF. The CDR3 DNA is TGTGCCACCAGTGACTCAGCTCGAACCTCTACTGAAGCTTTCTTT.

Comments on this clonotype: The junction shows a germline mismatch at one end, possibly a read error. The CDR3 spells CASSGIPGTAVF. CDR3 nucleotide sequence: TGTGCCAGCAGTGGGATCCCCGGGACAGCGGTCTTC. This chain uses TRBV6-1 with TRBJ2-7; TRBD1 agrees at 7 bases. The CDR3 is 12 amino acids. CDR1 is MNHNS, CDR2 SASEGT, per germline.

In this sample, this clonotype turned up a few times. Here the CDR3 DNA reads TGTGCCAGCACCCCCGGGACAAACTACAATGAGCAGTTCTTC. This codes for CASTPGTNYNEQFF. The chain joins TRBV6-2 or TRBV6-3 to TRBJ2-1, with a possible D match to TRBD1 (6 bases). The germline gives CDR1 MNHEY, CDR2 SVGEGT. V gave up 7 bases and J gave up 3 bases, with 13 bases separating them. This CDR3 spans 14 amino acids.

This clonotype was observed a handful of times. This chain connects TRBV2 to TRBJ2-1, with D uncertain. Germline values: CDR1 SNHLY, CDR2 FYNNEI. Trimming removed 7 bases at V and 12 bases at J, with 13 bases between. The CDR3 has 11 amino acids. The CDR3 sequence: CASKRAPRQFF. The CDR3 DNA reads TGTGCCAGCAAACGGGCCCCGCGGCAGTTCTTC.

The chain has TRBV7-9 and TRBJ1-2; maybe TRBD1 (5 bases). V lost 5 bases and J lost 4, with 14 bases in between. The CDR3 contains 14 residues. The germline CDR1 and CDR2 sequences are SEHNR and FQNEAQ (reference sequence). CDR3 region: CASSPNPGTYGYTF. As DNA, the CDR3 is TGTGCCAGCAGCCCGAACCCAGGGACCTATGGCTACACCTTC.

The V call is TRBV6-5, the J call TRBJ1-1; D remains ambiguous. V was cut by 8 bases and J by 8 bases, with 12 bases left in between. This CDR3 has 11 residues. Germline CDR1 MNHEY, CDR2 SVGAGI. The CDR3 region is CASGHGGEAFF. The CDR3 DNA follows: TGTGCCAGCGGTCATGGAGGGGAAGCTTTCTTT.

This clonotype was found a few times. The J gene is TRBJ2-6, the V gene TRBV27, with D possibly matching TRBD1 (6 bases). The CDR3 loop spans 15 amino acids. From germline, CDR1 is MNHEY and CDR2 SMNVEV (reference sequence). The germline V and J ends were trimmed by 5 bases and 2 bases, with 10 bases remaining between them. For the CDR3, the DNA is TGTGCCAGCAGTCGACAGGTTCCTGGGGCCAACGTCCTGACTTTC. It translates to CASSRQVPGANVLTF.

The CDR3 sequence: CASSFQEGRDRERGEAFF. DNA of the CDR3: TGTGCCAGCAGCTTTCAGGAGGGTCGGGACAGGGAAAGGGGTGAAGCTTTCTTT. The chain links TRBV5-6 to TRBJ1-1; the match to TRBD1 covers 9 bases. Germline trimming cut 2 bases from V and 7 bases from J; bases unmatched to any gene: 18. This CDR3 contains 18 residues. Germline CDR1 reads SGHDT; CDR2 reads YYEEEE.

Ten or more counts support this clonotype. The V call is TRBV20-1, the J call TRBJ1-2, with 8 bases lining up with TRBD1. The CDR3 is made up of 13 amino acids. Germline CDR1 reads DFQATT; CDR2 reads SNEGSKA (reference sequence). Unmatched junction bases numbered 9, after V lost 4 bases and J lost 8 bases. The CDR3 DNA follows: TGCAGTGCTACCCAGGGACAGGCGGCAGGCTACACCTTC. This sequence encodes CSATQGQAAGYTF.